This T cell receptor beta chain comes out of a study of blood T cell repertoires in COVID-19. Study details: From the United States, Italy and Spain came samples of acute and convalescent COVID-19. PBMCs, B-cell-depleted T cells, or T cells provided the cDNA or gDNA that made up the material.

Per the study methods: The assay estimated nucleated cells by amplifying reference gene primers. Using immunoSEQ multiplex PCR, the repertoire was profiled, and TCRdb retains in-frame clones only, with some absent. V, J and clone size are taken as reported in that table, and D and trimming were inferred from the DNA itself. The sample has 200,000 to 300,000 clones, over 70% seen once. V lost 4 bases and J lost 6; bases outside the gene matches: 3. This CDR3 contains 13 residues. Germline-derived CDR1 and CDR2 are LGHDT and YNNKEL (reference sequence). This clone was found a few times. The sequence was collected from a woman older than 75 with acute or convalescent COVID-19. Sample: peripheral blood. This chain joins TRBV3-1 (or the pseudogene TRBV3-2) and TRBJ1-3; TRBD1 agrees at 7 bases. CDR3: CASSLGQANTIYF. The CDR3 bases are TGTGCCAGCAGCCTAGGACAGGCAAACACCATATATTTT.